This section outlines one T cell receptor beta chain sequence together with its context. What it binds is not known. The sample belongs to a study of long-term antiretroviral therapy in people with HIV. Looking at the study overall: The 2015 recommendation for immediate ART came about a decade after the earliest samples.

Points from the study as a whole: Repertoire dominance by clones expanded before ART was seen at all time points.

Every one of the donors gave at least one pre-ART PBMC sample and at least two post-ART PBMC samples. CDR1 SGHAT and CDR2 FQNNGV come from the germline V gene. Between the trimmed V and J ends, which lost 5 bases and 0 bases, there was a span of 14 bases. The CDR3 is 16 residues long. Assay version v3.0 of immunoSEQ was used, and it was run at survey level. Sequencing was intended to reach roughly 35,000-50,000 T-cell genomes per sample. The assay was immunoSEQ multiplex PCR, and TCRdb's table has in-frame clones only and misses some. The sample carries around 18,000 clones, 79% recorded once. The V and J genes are TRBV11-2 and TRBJ2-1; D not resolved. This sequence originates from a man between 18 and 29 years old with HIV. The sequencing used unsorted PBMCs, collected at the start of antiretroviral therapy, before treatment. DNA of the CDR3: TGTGCCAGCAGCCCAGGCGCGGCTAGCTCCTACAATGAGCAGTTCTTC. It codes for CASSPGAASSYNEQFF.